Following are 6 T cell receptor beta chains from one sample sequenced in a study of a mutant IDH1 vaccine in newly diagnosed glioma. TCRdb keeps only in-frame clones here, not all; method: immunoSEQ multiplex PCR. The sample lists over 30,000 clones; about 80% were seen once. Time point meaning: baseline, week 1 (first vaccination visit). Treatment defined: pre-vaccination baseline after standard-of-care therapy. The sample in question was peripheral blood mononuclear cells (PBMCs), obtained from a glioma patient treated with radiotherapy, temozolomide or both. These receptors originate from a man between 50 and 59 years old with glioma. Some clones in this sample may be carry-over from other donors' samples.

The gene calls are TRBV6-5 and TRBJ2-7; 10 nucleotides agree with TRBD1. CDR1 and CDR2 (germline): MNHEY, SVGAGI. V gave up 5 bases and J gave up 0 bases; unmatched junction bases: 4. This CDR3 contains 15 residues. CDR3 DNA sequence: TGTGCCAGCAGTCCCGGGACAGGGGACTCCTACGAGCAGTACTTC. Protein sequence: CASSPGTGDSYEQYF.

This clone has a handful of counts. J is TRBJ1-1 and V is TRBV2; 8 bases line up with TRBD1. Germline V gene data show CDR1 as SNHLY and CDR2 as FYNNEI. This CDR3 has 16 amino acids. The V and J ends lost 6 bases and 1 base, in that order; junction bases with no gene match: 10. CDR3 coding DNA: TGTGCCAGCAGAGGCCAGGGGGCGAGGACGAACACTGAAGCTTTCTTT. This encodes CASRGQGARTNTEAFF.

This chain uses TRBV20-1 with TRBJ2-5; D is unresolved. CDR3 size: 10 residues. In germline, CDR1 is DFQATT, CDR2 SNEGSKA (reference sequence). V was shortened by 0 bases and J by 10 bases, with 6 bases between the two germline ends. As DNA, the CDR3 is TGCAGTGCTAGAGAAGAGGACCAGTACTTC. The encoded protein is CSAREEDQYF.

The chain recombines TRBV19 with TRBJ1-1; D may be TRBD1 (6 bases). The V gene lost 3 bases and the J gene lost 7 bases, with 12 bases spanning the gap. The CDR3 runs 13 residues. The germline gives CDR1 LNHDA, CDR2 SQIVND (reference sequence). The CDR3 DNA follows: TGTGCCAGTAGTATCAAAGGGGGAAGTGAAGCTTTCTTT. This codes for CASSIKGGSEAFF.

The CDR3 here is CASSPRQGANADEQYF. The CDR3 bases are TGTGCCAGCAGCCCACGACAGGGTGCGAATGCTGACGAGCAGTACTTC. The gene calls are TRBV7-6 and TRBJ2-7; TRBD1 matches 7 bases. V shed 5 bases, J shed 5 bases, and the junction held 15 bases outside the gene matches. Looked up from germline, CDR1 is SGHVS and CDR2 is FNYEAQ. The CDR3 is 16 amino acids.

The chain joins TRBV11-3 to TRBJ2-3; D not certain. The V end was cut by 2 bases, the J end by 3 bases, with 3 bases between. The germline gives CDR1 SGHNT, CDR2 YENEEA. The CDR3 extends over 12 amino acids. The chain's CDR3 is CASSLRTDTQYF. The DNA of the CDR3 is TGTGCCAGCAGCTTAAGGACAGATACGCAGTATTTT.